Presented here are 15 T cell receptor beta chains from one specimen sequenced in a study of blood T cell repertoires in COVID-19. Sequencing used immunoSEQ multiplex PCR; TCRdb keeps in-frame clones, though not all of them. This table holds more than 250,000 clones, around nine tenths found once. Sample: PBMCs or T cells enriched from blood (not recorded which). The receptors shown here come from a woman aged 40 to 55 who had recovered from COVID-19.

This clone was counted once. The CDR3 protein is CASSSGTGSGNTIYF. CDR3 coding DNA: TGTGCCAGCAGCTCTGGGACAGGGTCAGGAAACACCATATATTTT. The chain couples TRBV13 to TRBJ1-3, with 9 bases identical to TRBD1. The CDR3 runs 15 residues. Trimming took 4 bases from V and 4 from J; bases not matched to a gene: 5. Germline V gene lookup returns CDR1 PRHDT and CDR2 FYEKMQ (reference sequence).

The rearrangement links TRBV2 to TRBJ1-1; D possibly corresponds to TRBD1 (5 bases). The length of the CDR3 is 14 residues. Germline-derived CDR1 and CDR2 are SNHLY and FYNNEI. Trimming removed 4 bases at V and 3 bases at J, with 12 bases between. CDR3 sequence reads: CASSGAPRDTEAFF. DNA for the CDR3: TGTGCCAGCAGTGGGGCCCCCAGGGACACTGAAGCTTTCTTT. The full variable domain, completed using reference TRBV2 and TRBJ1-1, is EPEVTQTPSHQVTQMGQEVILRCVPISNHLYFYWYRQILGQKVEFLVSFYNNEISEKSEIFDDQFSVERPDGSNFTLKIRSTKLEDSAMYFCASSGAPRDTEAFFGQGTRLTVV.

This clone was counted a single time. The rearrangement uses TRBV25-1 and TRBJ2-1; TRBD2 matches 10 bases. Germline CDR1 and CDR2: MGHDK and SYGVNS. Trimming at V came to 5 bases and at J to 7 bases, leaving 5 bases not matched to a gene. The CDR3 sequence is 14 residues long. In DNA form, the CDR3 reads TGTGCCAGCAGTCCTAGCGGGAGTAGGAATGAGCAGTTCTTC. It translates to CASSPSGSRNEQFF.

Worth noting for this clone: The same CDR3 is also encoded by other DNA sequences in this sample. This chain connects TRBV12-3 or TRBV12-4 to TRBJ1-6, with TRBD1 as a possible D gene (5 bases). The CDR3 has 13 residues. Deletions cut 3 bases from V and 7 bases from J, with 7 bases between. DNA of the CDR3: TGTGCCAGCAGTTTGACAGAGAATTCACCCCTCCACTTT. Protein product: CASSLTENSPLHF.

This chain joins TRBV19 and TRBJ2-1; 14 positions match TRBD2. This CDR3 is 19 amino acids long. Germline CDR1 reads LNHDA; CDR2 reads SQIVND (reference sequence). V shed 6 bases, J shed 2 bases, and the junction held 12 bases outside the gene matches. The CDR3 bases are TGTGCCAGTAGAAAAGTGGTGGGACTAGCGGGAGTACCCTACAATGAGCAGTTCTTC. It encodes CASRKVVGLAGVPYNEQFF.

The V call is TRBV6-2 or TRBV6-3, the J call TRBJ2-3; 8 bases match TRBD2. CDR1 is MNHEY and CDR2 is SVGEGT in the germline V gene. The V and J ends lost 0 bases and 0 bases, in that order; junction bases with no gene match: 8. CDR3 length: 18 residues. CDR3 bases: TGTGCCAGCAGTTACTCGTTTGGAGCGGGAGTAAGCACAGATACGCAGTATTTT. Protein: CASSYSFGAGVSTDTQYF.

This clone came up many times. The genes are TRBV10-3 and TRBJ2-3; 11 positions match TRBD2. The germline gives CDR1 ENHRY, CDR2 SYGVKD. V dropped 6 bases and J dropped 6; count of bases not matched to a gene: 14. The CDR3 length is 17 residues. The CDR3 coding sequence is TGTGCCATCAGCTCTCGGGGGACTAGCGGAATAGTCGATACGCAGTATTTT. The encoded protein is CAISSRGTSGIVDTQYF.

The chain joins TRBV28 to TRBJ1-2; tentatively, D is TRBD1 (5 bases). The V gene's germline CDR1 is MDHEN and CDR2 SYDVKM. This CDR3 contains 14 residues. Trimming removed 2 bases at V and 4 bases at J, with 11 bases between. In DNA, the CDR3 is TGTGCCAGCAGTTTAGGAGGGGTTTTCTATGGCTACACCTTC. Its protein product is CASSLGGVFYGYTF.

The chain is built from TRBV18 and TRBJ2-5; 10 bases line up with TRBD1. Germline trimming cut 1 base from V and 7 bases from J; bases unmatched to any gene: 3. CDR1 is KGHSH, CDR2 LQKENI, per germline. The CDR3 extends over 14 amino acids. The CDR3 loop reads CASSPRDRGGTQYF. CDR3 in DNA: TGTGCCAGCTCACCACGGGACAGGGGAGGGACCCAGTACTTC.

About this clone itself: The same CDR3 is also encoded by other DNA sequences in this sample. The chain carries TRBV28 and TRBJ1-3; the match to TRBD1 covers 7 bases. The germline V gene has CDR1 MDHEN and CDR2 SYDVKM. J was trimmed by 1 base and V by 4 bases; bases with no gene match: 4. The CDR3 totals 15 residues. Written as DNA, the CDR3 is TGTGCCAGCAGTTCCCCGACAGGGTCTGGAAACACCATATATTTT. This encodes CASSSPTGSGNTIYF.

This clone was seen a few times. This chain joins TRBV3-1 (or the pseudogene TRBV3-2) and TRBJ1-5, with D hard to call. The CDR3 extends over 16 amino acids. The V gene's germline CDR1 is LGHDT and CDR2 YNNKEL (reference sequence). V lost 0 bases, J lost 4 bases, and 13 bases lay in between. The CDR3 loop is CASSQDPGRPNQPQHF. In DNA form, the CDR3 reads TGTGCCAGCAGCCAAGATCCAGGCAGGCCTAATCAGCCCCAGCATTTT.

This chain uses TRBV28 with TRBJ1-6; TRBD1 agrees at 7 bases. CDR1 MDHEN and CDR2 SYDVKM come from the germline V gene. This CDR3 has 15 residues. V trimming: 6 bases; J trimming: 7 bases; junction bases outside the gene matches: 9. For the CDR3, the DNA is TGTGCCAGCAGCGAAATGACAGGGCGGAATTCACCCCTCCACTTT. Protein: CASSEMTGRNSPLHF.

The rearrangement joins TRBV2 to TRBJ2-3, with 11 bases fitting TRBD2. V was clipped by 8 bases and J by 4 bases; unmatched bases: 14. The CDR3 consists of 17 residues. In germline, CDR1 is SNHLY, CDR2 FYNNEI. The CDR3 DNA reads as TGTGCCAGCCAAAAAAGAAAACTAGCGGGAGAGCCAGATACGCAGTATTTT. It is translated as CASQKRKLAGEPDTQYF.

In this sample, this clone turned up a few times. This chain connects TRBV5-1 to TRBJ1-4, with 8 bases matching TRBD1. Germline values: CDR1 SGHRS, CDR2 YFSETQ. CDR3 length equals 15 residues. V shed 2 bases and J 5 bases; nucleotides not matched to a gene: 5. Here the CDR3 reads CASSFRTGTNEKLFF. The DNA for the CDR3 is TGCGCCAGCAGCTTTCGGACAGGGACGAATGAAAAACTGTTTTTT.

The V and J genes are TRBV7-9 and TRBJ2-1; D is unclear. Trimming stripped 3 bases from V and 3 bases from J, with 12 bases between. CDR1 is SEHNR and CDR2 is FQNEAQ in the germline V gene (reference sequence). This CDR3 comprises 15 residues. The DNA of the CDR3 is TGTGCCAGCAGCTTTCAGGTATCCGGCTACAATGAGCAGTTCTTC. Translation: CASSFQVSGYNEQFF.